This TCR beta chain was recovered during a study of blood T cell repertoires in COVID-19 (TCRdb year 2020). Concerning the study at large: Samples covering the acute and convalescent phases of COVID-19 were provided by collaborators in the United States, Italy and Spain. The repertoires were made available in a free public database intended to serve as a resource for research on the immune response to SARS-CoV-2. The material from the prospective study consisted of cDNA or gDNA derived from T cells, B-cell-depleted T cells, or PBMCs. Where HLA class I and class II types were available, the types were taken from metadata supplied by the sample provider, not from assay-based typing. Deeply sampled blood TCRbeta repertoires from subjects exposed to, actively infected with, or recovered from COVID-19 were included in the dataset. Sample metadata almost always included a de-identified subject ID, COVID-19 status, age in years and sex. The samples were drawn from two sources: the first 160 participants of the ongoing ImmuneRACE study, and 1,000 to 1,500 subjects contributed by 6 global collaborators. Points the paper makes about the study in general: Clinical and demographic metadata were provided uncurated, with the amount varying by source and participant.

The immunoSEQ Assay, a bias-controlled multiplex PCR, was used to amplify TCRbeta CDR3 regions from genomic DNA. Under the source paper's analysis protocol: The number of nucleated cells in each sample was estimated by amplification of reference gene primers within the assay. To quantify the absolute abundance of each unique TCRbeta CDR3 rearrangement, sequence reads were collapsed and filtered. For each sample, productive Simpson clonality was calculated by taking the square root of Simpson's diversity index across productive rearrangements. TCRdb holds this immuneACCESS table with in-frame rearrangements only. Some clones are missing; in checked studies, unresolved V genes explain under half, and the rest has no known cause. D and trimming were read from the DNA, whereas the V and J calls and clone size are those reported in that table. Here the sample has fewer than 250,000 clones; roughly 80% occur a single time. The ten largest account for 20% of the sample.

A note on this clone: What this receptor recognizes is not known. One base away there is no much larger clone; base qualities are not given.

Whole blood was collected in K2EDTA tubes by collaborating institutions according to the institutions' own protocols. For TCRbeta analysis, collaborators shipped samples as frozen whole blood, isolated PBMCs, or DNA extracted from either of those sample types. The origin of this receptor is a man under 40 with active or convalescent COVID-19. The source material was peripheral blood.

The bases read TGTGCCAGCTCCCCGCGGGCTGGAGGCTATGGCTACACCTTC. This yields the protein CASSPRAGGYGYTF. The V and J genes are TRBV27 and TRBJ1-2, with the D segment identity uncertain. The CDR3 holds 14 amino acids from the cysteine to the phenylalanine. Of all the DNA, just the CDR3 is kept, 42 bases in frame from base 1. The germline V gene (reference sequence) yields MNHEY for CDR1 and SMNVEV for CDR2. V is pared back by 8 bases and J by 4 bases, with 17 bases lying between the germline termini.